This is a list of T cell receptor beta chains from one sample in a study of CD8+CD57+ T cells in acquired aplastic anemia. A single record per CDR3 protein comes from TCRdb applying MiXCR to the reads. In the table there are 250,000 to 300,000 distinct CDR3 sequences, roughly three fifths of which are singletons. Sequencing was carried out using sorted CD4+, CD8+, or CD8+CD57+ T cells (not recorded which) from PBMCs. The receptors stem from a human donor with severe aplastic anemia or a healthy control (not recorded which). Both conserved end residues are trimmed from each CDR3. A D gene is named only where the DNA matches it firmly. Rows may omit the clone size; those that give it use once, few, many or a size class.

v_gene: TRBV15
j_gene: TRBJ2-7
abundance: -
d_gene: -
CDR3aa: ATSVHRGLEQY

v_gene: TRBV6-1
j_gene: TRBJ1-2
abundance: few
d_gene: -
CDR3aa: ASSPQAGS

v_gene: TRBV6-6
j_gene: TRBJ1-2
abundance: -
d_gene: -
CDR3aa: ASSPPGPRRGYGYT

v_gene: TRBV5-6
j_gene: TRBJ1-1
abundance: many
d_gene: -
CDR3aa: ASSLARSGRYTTEAF

v_gene: TRBV20-1
j_gene: TRBJ2-3
abundance: -
d_gene: TRBD2
CDR3aa: SASRGTSGTDTQY

v_gene: TRBV3-1
j_gene: TRBJ2-1
abundance: many
d_gene: TRBD2
CDR3aa: ASSPVAGPYNEQF

v_gene: TRBV29-1
j_gene: TRBJ2-7
abundance: few
d_gene: -
CDR3aa: SVGDGGDYEQY

v_gene: TRBV12-3/TRBV12-4
j_gene: TRBJ2-2
abundance: many
d_gene: -
CDR3aa: ASSLGVLANTGELF

v_gene: TRBV20-1
j_gene: TRBJ2-1
abundance: -
d_gene: TRBD1
CDR3aa: SARDAGGSNVVF

v_gene: TRBV2
j_gene: TRBJ2-1
abundance: -
d_gene: -
CDR3aa: ASSAIGGGNEQF

v_gene: TRBV24-1
j_gene: TRBJ2-5
abundance: -
d_gene: -
CDR3aa: ATSSGVDEKLFFGSGTQY

v_gene: TRBV7-2
j_gene: TRBJ1-1
abundance: few
d_gene: -
CDR3aa: ASGLQKNTEAF

v_gene: TRBV7-8
j_gene: TRBJ1-6
abundance: once
d_gene: -
CDR3aa: ASGGKESPLH

v_gene: TRBV10-3
j_gene: TRBJ1-6
abundance: -
d_gene: -
CDR3aa: AISEYDSLNSPLH

v_gene: TRBV5-1
j_gene: TRBJ1-1
abundance: many
d_gene: TRBD1
CDR3aa: ASSLGTGTVDYTEAF

v_gene: TRBV28
j_gene: TRBJ2-3
abundance: many
d_gene: -
CDR3aa: ASSQATFTDTQY

v_gene: TRBV18
j_gene: TRBJ1-6
abundance: many
d_gene: -
CDR3aa: ASSPRVQGNSPLH

v_gene: TRBV6-6
j_gene: TRBJ2-5
abundance: -
d_gene: -
CDR3aa: ASSEIRDGGLETQY

v_gene: TRBV19
j_gene: TRBJ1-1
abundance: -
d_gene: -
CDR3aa: ASSIDLRRYSEAF

v_gene: TRBV7-2
j_gene: TRBJ2-1
abundance: once
d_gene: TRBD2
CDR3aa: ASSLGRRLAGVMEQF

v_gene: TRBV6-1
j_gene: TRBJ1-5
abundance: -
d_gene: TRBD1
CDR3aa: ASSVQGTQPQH

v_gene: TRBV7-6
j_gene: TRBJ1-6
abundance: -
d_gene: -
CDR3aa: ASSLAGDSNNSPLH

v_gene: TRBV10-3
j_gene: TRBJ1-3
abundance: -
d_gene: -
CDR3aa: AISEPRELGNTIY

v_gene: TRBV5-8
j_gene: TRBJ1-2
abundance: many
d_gene: -
CDR3aa: ASSPMVNYGYT

v_gene: TRBV14
j_gene: TRBJ2-1
abundance: few
d_gene: -
CDR3aa: ASSQDSFRAARGNEQF

v_gene: TRBV11-1
j_gene: TRBJ2-7
abundance: -
d_gene: TRBD1
CDR3aa: ASSFGTGSQGEQY

v_gene: TRBV19
j_gene: TRBJ1-2
abundance: -
d_gene: -
CDR3aa: ASSNAPNGYT

v_gene: TRBV20-1
j_gene: TRBJ2-5
abundance: -
d_gene: TRBD2
CDR3aa: SAPGGPGETQY

v_gene: TRBV11-3
j_gene: TRBJ2-1
abundance: many
d_gene: -
CDR3aa: ASSSGSYNEQF

v_gene: TRBV2
j_gene: TRBJ2-1
abundance: -
d_gene: -
CDR3aa: ASKPGYGGSYNEQF

v_gene: TRBV19
j_gene: TRBJ2-5
abundance: -
d_gene: TRBD1
CDR3aa: ASSPGGDRQETQY

v_gene: TRBV2
j_gene: TRBJ2-1
abundance: -
d_gene: TRBD2
CDR3aa: ASSEDGLAGGGEQF

v_gene: TRBV27
j_gene: TRBJ2-7
abundance: -
d_gene: -
CDR3aa: ASRERGSYNEQY

v_gene: TRBV6-5
j_gene: TRBJ1-1
abundance: many
d_gene: -
CDR3aa: ASSNTIGPLNTEAF

v_gene: TRBV24-1
j_gene: TRBJ1-2
abundance: few
d_gene: -
CDR3aa: ATQGNYGYT

v_gene: TRBV7-9
j_gene: TRBJ2-7
abundance: -
d_gene: -
CDR3aa: ASSFTGTTYEQY

v_gene: TRBV7-7
j_gene: TRBJ2-2
abundance: few
d_gene: TRBD2
CDR3aa: ASSSTSAGELF

v_gene: TRBV5-1
j_gene: TRBJ1-1
abundance: many
d_gene: -
CDR3aa: ASSWQTANTEAF

v_gene: TRBV20-1
j_gene: TRBJ2-3
abundance: few
d_gene: -
CDR3aa: SAKGPLTDTQY

v_gene: TRBV7-6
j_gene: TRBJ2-7
abundance: once
d_gene: TRBD1
CDR3aa: ASSPLTGYEQY

v_gene: TRBV29-1
j_gene: TRBJ2-7
abundance: -
d_gene: TRBD1
CDR3aa: SVRTGQTYEQY

v_gene: TRBV30
j_gene: TRBJ1-6
abundance: many
d_gene: TRBD1
CDR3aa: ASREGANNSPLH

v_gene: TRBV13
j_gene: TRBJ1-3
abundance: -
d_gene: -
CDR3aa: ASSLEQAGNTIY

v_gene: TRBV29-1
j_gene: TRBJ2-7
abundance: -
d_gene: -
CDR3aa: SVGVDRAYEQY

v_gene: TRBV5-1
j_gene: TRBJ2-1
abundance: many
d_gene: TRBD1
CDR3aa: ASSRGQEVSYNEQF

v_gene: TRBV20-1
j_gene: TRBJ2-3
abundance: few
d_gene: TRBD2
CDR3aa: SARLIAGGDFADTQY

v_gene: TRBV2
j_gene: TRBJ1-6
abundance: -
d_gene: -
CDR3aa: ASSVTSTYNSPLH

v_gene: TRBV20-1
j_gene: TRBJ2-1
abundance: few
d_gene: -
CDR3aa: SGGPHSYNEQF

v_gene: TRBV12-3/TRBV12-4
j_gene: TRBJ1-2
abundance: many
d_gene: -
CDR3aa: ASSLFPNNYGYT

v_gene: TRBV7-9
j_gene: TRBJ2-2
abundance: -
d_gene: -
CDR3aa: ASSSTSRDSTGELF

v_gene: TRBV15
j_gene: TRBJ2-5
abundance: -
d_gene: TRBD2
CDR3aa: ATSSRGGRGETQY

v_gene: TRBV7-3
j_gene: TRBJ2-1
abundance: -
d_gene: TRBD1
CDR3aa: ASSLRDRDAEQF

v_gene: TRBV2
j_gene: TRBJ2-7
abundance: -
d_gene: -
CDR3aa: ASSESKGASTYEQY